Below are 3 T cell receptor beta chains sequenced from a single sample in a study of neurological immune-mediated disorders. One entry per CDR3 protein, called by TCRdb with MiXCR from the 5' RACE reads. This sample has about 36,000 distinct CDR3 sequences, with around 10% found just once. Sequencing was done on a sample of PBMCs. The receptor set was obtained from a young woman with HTLV-1-associated myelopathy (HAM/TSP).

This clonotype was observed many times. The genes are TRBV20-1 and TRBJ2-7, with 8 bases lining up with TRBD1. Germline V gene lookup returns CDR1 DFQATT and CDR2 SNEGSKA (reference sequence). The length of the CDR3 is 14 residues. Trimming cost V 2 bases and J 6 bases; bases outside gene matches: 9. The CDR3 sequence: CSARNTGGSFEQYF. DNA for the CDR3: TGCAGTGCTAGAAATACAGGGGGGTCATTCGAGCAGTACTTC.

This clonotype was counted at least ten times. The chain joins TRBV20-1 to TRBJ2-7, with D possibly TRBD2 on 7 matching bases. Trimming took 5 bases from V and 3 from J, leaving 14 bases between them. The V gene's germline CDR1 is DFQATT and CDR2 SNEGSKA (reference sequence). The CDR3 contains 13 residues. The CDR3 nucleotides read TGCAGTGCTGGGACCGGGGGGCACTACGAGCAGTACTTC. Its protein is CSAGTGGHYEQYF.

By proportion, this clonotype is medium-sized. The chain recombines TRBV20-1 with TRBJ2-1; D gene ambiguous. V lost 3 bases and J 3 bases, leaving 6 bases between the germline ends. CDR1 is DFQATT, CDR2 SNEGSKA, per germline (reference sequence). The CDR3 is 12 residues long. The CDR3 spells CSARGFYNEQFF. For the CDR3, the DNA is TGCAGTGCTAGGGGATTCTACAATGAGCAGTTCTTC.